The T cell receptor (beta chain) described here comes from a study of CD8 T cells in Susac syndrome. CDR1 and CDR2 from the germline V gene are SGHRS and YFSETQ. J lost 5 bases, V lost 1 base, and 3 bases had no gene match. The length of the CDR3 is 15 residues. Sequencing targeted TCR beta in T cells from blood (CD8+ and CD4+). The authors reverse transcribed roughly 0.5 to 1 ug RNA with random hexamers. An immunoSEQ multiplex PCR generated amplified TCR beta CDR3 products spanning 54 Vbeta and 13 Jbeta. TCRdb re-called the immunoSEQ multiplex PCR reads with MiXCR, one entry per CDR3 protein. Of around 170,000 distinct CDR3 sequences in the sample, approximately 96% were seen once.

This chain uses TRBV5-1 with TRBJ2-1; TRBD1 agrees at 10 bases. The specimen sequenced was CD4+ T cells from PBMCs. This receptor was identified in a human donor with Susac syndrome. CDR3 protein: CASSLPGQGNNEQFF. The CDR3 DNA sequence: TGCGCCAGCAGCTTGCCGGGACAGGGGAACAATGAGCAGTTCTTC. The full variable domain, with the rest looked up from reference TRBV5-1 and TRBJ2-1, is KAGVTQTPRYLIKTRGQQVTLSCSPISGHRSVSWYQQTPGQGLQFLFEYFSETQRNKGNFPGRFSGRQFSNSRSEMNVSTLELGDSALYLCASSLPGQGNNEQFFGPGTRLTVL.